The source of this TCR beta chain is a study of blood T cell repertoires in COVID-19. Study-wide context: Samples of COVID-19 (acute and convalescent) were obtained from the United States, Italy and Spain. Sample material is recorded as cDNA or gDNA derived from T cells, B-cell-depleted T cells, or PBMCs.

Source study methods: Amplification from reference gene primers served as the basis for estimated nucleated cell counts. The assay was immunoSEQ multiplex PCR, and TCRdb's table has in-frame clones only and misses some. D and trimming come from the DNA, and the V and J calls and clone size come from that table. Of some 120,000 clones listed, 84% are singletons. Losses at the gene ends were 1 base for V and 13 bases for J; bases not matched to a gene: 7. Per germline, CDR1 SGHAT and CDR2 FQNNGV. The CDR3 has 13 amino acids. The chain has TRBV11-2 and TRBJ2-1; the match to TRBD2 covers 7 bases. The TCR comes from a woman aged 25 to 45 who had recovered from COVID-19. The source material was peripheral blood. CDR3 residues: CASSLGLADTQFF. In DNA, the CDR3 is TGTGCCAGCAGCTTAGGCCTAGCGGATACACAGTTCTTC.